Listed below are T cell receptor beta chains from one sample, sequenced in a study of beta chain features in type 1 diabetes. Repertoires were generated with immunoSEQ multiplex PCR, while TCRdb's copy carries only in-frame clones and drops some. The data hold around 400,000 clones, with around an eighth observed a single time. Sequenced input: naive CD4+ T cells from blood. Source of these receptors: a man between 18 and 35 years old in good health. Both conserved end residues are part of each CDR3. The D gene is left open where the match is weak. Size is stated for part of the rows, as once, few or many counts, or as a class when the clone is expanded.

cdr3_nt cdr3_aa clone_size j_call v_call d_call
TGTGCCAGCAGGGGACAGAAGACCTACGAGCAGTACTTC CASRGQKTYEQYF - TRBJ2-7 TRBV6-5 TRBD1
TGTGCCAGCAGATCCGGGTCTCCCGCCCCGCTTAATGAAAAACTGTTTTTT CASRSGSPAPLNEKLFF - TRBJ1-4 TRBV25-1 -
TGCGCCAGCAGCTCCGACGGTAGCGGGGCGTTCTCCTACGAGCAGTACTTC CASSSDGSGAFSYEQYF - TRBJ2-7 TRBV5-1 TRBD2
TGTGCCAGCAGCCAACACCGGGACAGGACCTACGAGCAGTACTTC CASSQHRDRTYEQYF - TRBJ2-7 TRBV7-2 TRBD1
TGTGCCAGCAGCCAACTTCAGGGAGGGTTGTTTTTT CASSQLQGGLFF - TRBJ1-4 TRBV7-2 -
TGTGCCAGCAGCTTATATCCGGGGTCGCCCTACGAGCAGTACTTC CASSLYPGSPYEQYF - TRBJ2-7 TRBV28 -
TGTGCCAGCAGCCAAGTCTACACTGAAGCTTTCTTT CASSQVYTEAFF few TRBJ1-1 TRBV14 -
TGCAGTGCTAGACTAACCTACGAGCAGTACTTC CSARLTYEQYF few TRBJ2-7 TRBV20-1 -
TGTGCCAGCACCGCCTGGGAGGGAAAGGGGGAAAAACTGTTTTTT CASTAWEGKGEKLFF - TRBJ1-4 TRBV28 -
TGTGCCTGGACGCGGCTCTACGAGCAGTACTTC CAWTRLYEQYF - TRBJ2-7 TRBV30 -
TGTGCCAGCAGCCAAGAGTACAGTAGCTATGGCTACACCTTC CASSQEYSSYGYTF - TRBJ1-2 TRBV4-2 -
TGTGCCAGCAGCCAGGGACAGGCGAGCACTGAAGCTTTCTTT CASSQGQASTEAFF - TRBJ1-1 TRBV11-2 TRBD1
TGTGCCAGCAGTGAAGCCAGCAGGGGACGCGAGCAGTACTTC CASSEASRGREQYF - TRBJ2-7 TRBV6-1 -
TGTGCCAGCAGTCCCGGACAGGGTCCCTACGAGCAGTACTTC CASSPGQGPYEQYF - TRBJ2-7 TRBV28 TRBD1
TGTGCCAGCTCACGGACTAGCGGGAACTACGAGCAGTACTTC CASSRTSGNYEQYF - TRBJ2-7 TRBV18 TRBD2
TGTGCCACCAGCAGAGATGGCTTTGGAGCTAGCGGGAGGGTCGGCGAGCAGTACTTC CATSRDGFGASGRVGEQYF few TRBJ2-7 TRBV15 TRBD2
TGTGCCAGTAGTATAAGGCGGAATAGAGGAGATAGCTCCTACAATGAGCAGTTCTTC CASSIRRNRGDSSYNEQFF - TRBJ2-1 TRBV19 -
TGCGCCAGCAGCTTGGAAGGCGGCCAAGACGCGGATACGCAGTATTTT CASSLEGGQDADTQYF - TRBJ2-3 TRBV5-1 -
TGTGCCAGCAGCCAGCGGTCAGAGACCCAGTACTTC CASSQRSETQYF few TRBJ2-5 TRBV7-9 -
TGTGCCAGCAGCCAAGAGGGGAGAGCTAATGAGCAGTTCTTC CASSQEGRANEQFF few TRBJ2-1 TRBV4-2 -
TGTGCCAGCAGCTTTTCCCAGGGGGCGTCCTACAATGAGCAGTTCTTC CASSFSQGASYNEQFF few TRBJ2-1 TRBV7-2 TRBD1
TGCAGTGCTAGAACTAAGAGTGAGCAGTTCTTC CSARTKSEQFF few TRBJ2-1 TRBV20-1 -
TGTGCCAGCAGTACGGGGGGGACGAACACTGAAGCTTTCTTT CASSTGGTNTEAFF - TRBJ1-1 TRBV6-6 -
TGCGCCAGCAGCTTGGAGCCGGTCTCCCGCGAGCAGTACTTC CASSLEPVSREQYF few TRBJ2-7 TRBV5-1 -
TGTGCCAGCAGCGTAGCTAGGGGGCCGGTGTCTCCATGGACCCAGTACTTC CASSVARGPVSPWTQYF few TRBJ2-5 TRBV9 TRBD1
TGTGCCAGCAATTCCTTTGGGGACAGGGGCACAGATACGCAGTATTTT CASNSFGDRGTDTQYF few TRBJ2-3 TRBV2 TRBD1
TGTGCCTGGACTGGATCGGCGGACATTCAGTACTTC CAWTGSADIQYF many TRBJ2-4 TRBV30 -
TGCGCCAGCAGCTCTCAACTAGCGGGAGGAGATACGCAGTATTTT CASSSQLAGGDTQYF - TRBJ2-3 TRBV5-1 TRBD2
TGCGCCAGCAGCCCCCCTGACAGTCCATCTTACGAGCAGTACTTC CASSPPDSPSYEQYF - TRBJ2-7 TRBV5-1 -
TGTGCCAGCAGCTTTAGCGGGAGTCCCGCAGATACGCAGTATTTT CASSFSGSPADTQYF - TRBJ2-3 TRBV7-3 TRBD2
TGTGCCAGCAGACTGAACCAGGGTGAAGCTTTCTTT CASRLNQGEAFF few TRBJ1-1 TRBV5-4 -
TGTGCCAGCTCACCTCAGGGGAATGAGCAGTTCTTC CASSPQGNEQFF - TRBJ2-1 TRBV18 -
TGTGCCAGCCTTGCAGTTCATAGCAATCAGCCCCAGCATTTT CASLAVHSNQPQHF few TRBJ1-5 TRBV28 -
TGTGCCAGCAGCCTCCGGGACAGGGCACCCCTCCACTTT CASSLRDRAPLHF few TRBJ1-6 TRBV7-3 TRBD1
TGTGCCAGCAGCGTACTAATAGGCGGTGAGCAGTTCTTC CASSVLIGGEQFF - TRBJ2-1 TRBV9 -
TGTGCCAGCTCACCTGTATACAGGGCCCTGAGCACTGAAGCTTTCTTT CASSPVYRALSTEAFF - TRBJ1-1 TRBV18 -
TGTGCCATCAGTGATCTGTCGCAGGGGCACACTGAAGCTTTCTTT CAISDLSQGHTEAFF - TRBJ1-1 TRBV10-3 -
TGTGCCAGCAGGGGACACGGTGCGCCCTACGAGCAGTACTTC CASRGHGAPYEQYF few TRBJ2-7 TRBV11-2 -
TGTGCCAGCGGGAACAGCGGGTACACCGGGGAGCTGTTTTTT CASGNSGYTGELFF - TRBJ2-2 TRBV2 -
TGTGCCAGCAGCGTAGGACTCCGAACGGACTATGGCTACACCTTC CASSVGLRTDYGYTF few TRBJ1-2 TRBV9 -
TGCAGTAGCGAGAGCTCCTACGAGCAGTACTTC CSSESSYEQYF few TRBJ2-7 TRBV20-1 -